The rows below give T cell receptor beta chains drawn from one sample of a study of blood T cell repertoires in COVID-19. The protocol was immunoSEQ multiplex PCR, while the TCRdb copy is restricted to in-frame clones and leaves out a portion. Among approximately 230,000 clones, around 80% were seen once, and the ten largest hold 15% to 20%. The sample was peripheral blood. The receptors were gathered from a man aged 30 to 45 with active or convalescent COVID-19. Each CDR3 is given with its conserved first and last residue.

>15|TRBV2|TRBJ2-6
CASSQQGSGANVLTF
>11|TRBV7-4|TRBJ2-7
CASSARDEQYF
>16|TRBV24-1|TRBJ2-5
CATSDLWAGGQETQYF
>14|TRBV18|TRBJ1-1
CASSPNSGNTEAFF
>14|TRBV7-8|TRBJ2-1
CASSLGGGYNEQFF
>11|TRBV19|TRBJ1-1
CASTRNTEAFF
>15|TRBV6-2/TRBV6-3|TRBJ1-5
CASSYYRRGNQPQHF
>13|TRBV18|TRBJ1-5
CASSQGANQPQHF
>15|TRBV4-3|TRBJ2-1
CASSQGTSGFYEQFF
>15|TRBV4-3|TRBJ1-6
CASSQGGGPSSPLHF
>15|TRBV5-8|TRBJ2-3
CASSSYGYSTDTQYF
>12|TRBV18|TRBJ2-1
CASSPSGNEQFF
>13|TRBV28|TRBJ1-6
CASIGAVNSPLHF
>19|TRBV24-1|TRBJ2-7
CATSDFSTQPTSGRNEQYF
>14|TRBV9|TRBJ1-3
CASSVQDSGNTIYF
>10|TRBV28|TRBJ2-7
CASRAGEQYF
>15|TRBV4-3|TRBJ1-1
CASSQEGRLNTEAFF
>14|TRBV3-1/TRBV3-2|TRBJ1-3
CASSLSLGGNTIYF
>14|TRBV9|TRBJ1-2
CASSVTDRYYGYTF
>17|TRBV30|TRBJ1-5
CAWSDPQGLLSNQPQHF
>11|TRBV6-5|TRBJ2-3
CASSTRYTQYF
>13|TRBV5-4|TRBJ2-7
CASSFDRGIEQYF
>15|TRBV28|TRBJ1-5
CASSLDGSFNQPQHF
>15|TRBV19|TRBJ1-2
CASSIGSRVGYGYTF
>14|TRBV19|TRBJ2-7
CASSSGQGAYEQYF
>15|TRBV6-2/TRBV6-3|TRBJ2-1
CASSSGQGAYNEQFF
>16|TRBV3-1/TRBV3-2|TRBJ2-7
CASSQRGWGVNYEQYF
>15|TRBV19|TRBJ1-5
CASSIRQGAHQPQHF
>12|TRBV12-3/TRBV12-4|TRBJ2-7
CASSPSPREQYF
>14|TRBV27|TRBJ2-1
CASSFPGSYNEQFF
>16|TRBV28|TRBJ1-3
CASRSTGTGTGNTIYF
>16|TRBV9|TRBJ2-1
CASSVSLTSGAGEQFF
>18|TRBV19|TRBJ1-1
CASMTLTRQGRTNTEAFF
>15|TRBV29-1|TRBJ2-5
CSAPRTSGGQETQYF
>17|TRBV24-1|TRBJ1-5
CATSPRTVIGGNQPQHF
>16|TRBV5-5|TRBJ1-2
CASSSPGQGDIYGYTF
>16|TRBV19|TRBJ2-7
CARRLYGTMSPYEQYF
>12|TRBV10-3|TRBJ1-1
CAISTGGTEAFF
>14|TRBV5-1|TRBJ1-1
CASSPDSPEREAFF
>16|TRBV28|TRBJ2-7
CASSPPGRGLSYEQYF
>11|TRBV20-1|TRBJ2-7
CSAGLASEQYF
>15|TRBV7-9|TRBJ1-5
CASSLTGDGNQPQHF
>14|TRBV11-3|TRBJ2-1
CASSSGLAGDEQFF
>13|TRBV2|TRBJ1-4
CASSPRECEKLFF
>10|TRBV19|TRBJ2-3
CASGSDTQYF
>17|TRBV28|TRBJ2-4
CASSFPIKGQGKNIQYF
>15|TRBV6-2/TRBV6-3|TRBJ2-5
CASSYSGGGQETQYF
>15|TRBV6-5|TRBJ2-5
CASSRSSGGQETQYF